This T cell receptor beta chain was recorded in a study of spatial heterogeneity in lung cancer (dated by TCRdb to the late 2010s). Regarding the study in general: The donors were some 70 patients from the lung TRACERx cohort who had early-stage, untreated non-small cell lung cancer. Nonsynonymous mutation counts, determined by whole-exome sequencing of tumor tissue, were related to TCR repertoire features. In the raw uncorrected reads, each unique combination of TCR and UMI appeared on average more than ten times. Follow-up PBMC samples were sequenced whenever available, with a median time to follow-up of approximately 23 months after resection. Both alpha and beta chains were TCR-sequenced in around 220 tumor regions, approximately 67 matched nontumor lung samples and 55 to 60 PBMC samples obtained at surgery. In non-small cell lung cancer, the study quantitatively compared TCR alpha and beta repertoires across several tumor regions, matched nontumor lung, and blood. More beta-chain than alpha-chain transcripts were consistently detected, likely reflecting higher beta-chain transcript abundance.

Taken with the paper, the label for time point translates to: blood at routine non-recurrence follow-up after resection. For TCR sequencing, whole RNA was extracted from tumor and nontumor lung tissue, or from cryopreserved PBMC samples, and no cell sorting was done. Patients were selected for TCR sequencing only if sufficient RNA was available from at least two tumor regions. CDR3 length: 15 amino acids, cysteine to phenylalanine. This entry keeps only the CDR3 DNA: 45 bases, framed from base 1. The germline V gene encodes CDR1 KGHSH and CDR2 LQKENI. V loses 0 bases of germline sequence and J loses 2 bases, and the interval between the two ends is 10 bases. With respect to this clonotype: What this receptor recognizes is not known. No base quality information exists; no much larger clone differs at one position.

The library was obtained by 5' RACE. Sequencing relied on a NextSeq 500. The TCR library protocol attached a unique molecular identifier to each TCR cDNA molecule to allow correction of PCR and sequencing errors. The published analysis was carried out like this. TCR identification, UMI-based error correction and CDR3 extraction were all carried out with Decombinator tools. TCRs above a frequency of 2 per 1,000, corresponding to the top 1% of the tumor frequency distribution, were defined as expanded. Renyi diversity was computed with the R vegan package after each repertoire had been subsampled 100 times to 5,000 TCRs. CDR3 similarity networks were built from amino acid triplet string-kernel similarity, connecting CDR3s with pairwise similarity above 0.82. TCRdb cleaned the public reads at Q25 with fastp, built clones with MiXCR and kept in-frame beta chains. Every distinct CDR3 protein forms one entry, paired with its most common genes and DNA. It is TCRdb's table, rather than the study itself, that gives the V and J calls and clone size. In all, the sample holds roughly 120,000 distinct CDR3 sequences, and 12% of those were seen once. The top ten hold around 16% of the sample.

Study-wide findings and limitations: Comparisons of baseline and follow-up blood repertoires included only about 15 patients. Ubiquitous expanded tumor TCRs were found in blood more often at tumor resection than at routine follow-up. Confirming at a functional level the hypothesis that regional TCRs recognize regional mutations was considered to require additional single-cell paired TCR alpha and beta sequencing.

This sample comprised PBMCs, obtained at follow-up. This TCR was recovered from a male donor with early-stage non-small cell lung cancer. The sequence links TRBV18 to TRBJ1-1, with no reliable assignment of the D segment. The nucleotide sequence is TGTGCCAGCTCACCACCGTCTGCGGGTAACACTGAAGCTTTCTTT. Its translation is CASSPPSAGNTEAFF.